This record looks at one T cell receptor beta chain sequence and its context. The data are from a study of molecular identifiers for immune sequencing clone quantification. CDR3 length equals 14 residues. Germline V CDR1 and CDR2: MGHRA, YSYEKL. V lost 0 bases and J 9 bases, leaving 15 bases between the germline ends. TCRdb called the PCR reads again in MiXCR, with one record for every CDR3 protein. The sample lists about 640,000 distinct CDR3 sequences; about 20% were seen once. The origin of this receptor is a human donor in good health. Some libraries in this study had Jurkat cell RNA spiked in. The V and J genes are TRBV4-1 and TRBJ2-7; the D gene could be TRBD1 or TRBD2 (5 bases each). Material: naive CD8+ T cells from blood, with Jurkat cell RNA spiked in. Subset of the sample: FACS-sorted CD8+CD4-CCR7+CD45RA+ naive T cells. CDR3 residues: CASSQELGTNRQYF. The CDR3 DNA sequence: TGCGCCAGCAGCCAAGAACTGGGGACCAACAGGCAGTACTTC.